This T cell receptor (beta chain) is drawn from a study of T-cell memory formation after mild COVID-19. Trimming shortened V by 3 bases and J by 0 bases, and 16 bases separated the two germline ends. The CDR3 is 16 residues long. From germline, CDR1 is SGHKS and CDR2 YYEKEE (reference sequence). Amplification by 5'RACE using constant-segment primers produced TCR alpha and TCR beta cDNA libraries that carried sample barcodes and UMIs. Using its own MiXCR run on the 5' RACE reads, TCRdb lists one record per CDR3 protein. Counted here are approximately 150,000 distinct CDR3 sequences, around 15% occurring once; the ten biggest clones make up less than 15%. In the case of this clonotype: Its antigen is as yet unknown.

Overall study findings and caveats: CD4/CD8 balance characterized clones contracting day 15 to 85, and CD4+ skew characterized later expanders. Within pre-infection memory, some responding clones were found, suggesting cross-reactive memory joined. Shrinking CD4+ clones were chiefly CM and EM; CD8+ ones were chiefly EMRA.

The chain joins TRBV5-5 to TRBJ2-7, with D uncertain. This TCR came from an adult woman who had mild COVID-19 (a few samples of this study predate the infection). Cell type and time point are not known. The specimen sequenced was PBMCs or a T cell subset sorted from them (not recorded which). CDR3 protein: CASSSDGPRSSYEQYF. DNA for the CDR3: TGTGCCAGCAGCTCGGACGGCCCTAGGAGCTCCTACGAGCAGTACTTC.